Sequencing of this T cell receptor (beta chain) was carried out in a study of T cell changes during pregnancy in multiple sclerosis. The V and J ends lost 6 bases and 6 bases, in that order; junction bases with no gene match: 10. This CDR3 region has 15 residues. CDR1 is MNHNS, CDR2 SASEGT, per germline. Measured with immunoSEQ multiplex PCR; TCRdb has only the in-frame clones, and not every one. The sample yields tens of thousands of clones, roughly 89% seen once. The source material was peripheral blood, sampled in the third trimester of pregnancy. The sequence was collected from a female donor in good health, enrolled as a control in a pregnancy study. The chain is built from TRBV6-1 and TRBJ2-2, with 7 bases that match TRBD2. The CDR3 nucleotides read TGTGCCAGCAGCCTCAGGGCGGGGGACGCCGGGGAGCTGTTTTTT. Translation gives CASSLRAGDAGELFF.